The 29 T cell receptor beta chains listed next were all sequenced from one sample in a study of cytomegalovirus exposure and HLA in healthy donors. It was with 60 Vbeta and 13 Jbeta primers that the PCR ran. TCRdb's copy holds only in-frame clones and misses some; the assay was immunoSEQ multiplex PCR. The sample includes 100,000 to 150,000 clones, about 83% of them seen just once. The sample consisted of PBMCs. The origin of the receptors is a girl aged 2-10 years in good health and CMV-seronegative.

V gene TRBV28 combines with J gene TRBJ1-1; 8 nucleotides agree with TRBD1. The V segment lost 5 bases and the J segment 0 bases; nucleotides outside the gene matches: 8. CDR1 MDHEN and CDR2 SYDVKM come from the germline V gene. The CDR3 runs 16 residues. The CDR3 here is CASSTHGQGVNTEAFF. In nucleotides, the CDR3 is TGTGCCAGCAGTACCCACGGACAGGGAGTGAACACTGAAGCTTTCTTT.

V usage is TRBV28 and J usage is TRBJ1-1; unclear D gene. The CDR3 is 12 amino acids. CDR1 and CDR2 (germline): MDHEN, SYDVKM. The V end was cut by 2 bases, the J end by 7 bases, with 8 bases between. The CDR3 spells CASSLGGYEAFF. As DNA, the CDR3 is TGTGCCAGCAGTTTAGGAGGGTATGAAGCTTTCTTT.

CDR3 protein: CASGSQLTGGESGYTF. CDR3 coding DNA: TGTGCTAGTGGTTCCCAACTGACAGGGGGCGAAAGTGGCTACACCTTC. This rearrangement joins TRBV12-5 to TRBJ1-2, with 10 bases that match TRBD1. The CDR3 runs 16 residues. Germline assignment: CDR1 LGHNT and CDR2 FRNRAP. Trimming removed 4 bases from V and 7 bases from J; junction bases left unmatched: 12.

The gene calls are TRBV20-1 and TRBJ2-1; 7 bases are a match to TRBD2. This CDR3 has 11 residues. CDR1 DFQATT and CDR2 SNEGSKA come from the germline V gene (reference sequence). V gave up 3 bases and J gave up 15 bases; unmatched junction bases: 8. For the CDR3, the DNA is TGCAGTGCTAGTAGCCGGGAGGTTCCGTTCTTC. Protein: CSASSREVPFF.

The V gene is TRBV5-4, the J gene TRBJ2-1, with D possibly TRBD1 on 5 matching bases. The CDR3 has 15 amino acids. The germline CDR1 and CDR2 sequences are SGHNT and YYREEE (reference sequence). Trimming pared 2 bases from V and 4 bases from J, leaving 13 bases between. The CDR3 reads CASSFPRQYYNEQFF. CDR3 in DNA: TGTGCCAGCAGCTTCCCCAGACAGTATTACAATGAGCAGTTCTTC.

V usage is TRBV27 and J usage is TRBJ1-2; TRBD1 aligns across 9 bases. The V gene's germline CDR1 is MNHEY and CDR2 SMNVEV (reference sequence). The CDR3 covers 13 residues. Trimming removed 0 bases from V and 9 bases from J; junction bases left unmatched: 2. CDR3 sequence: CASSLSDRGSYTF. The CDR3, as DNA: TGTGCCAGCAGTTTATCCGACAGGGGGAGCTACACCTTC.

This clone was observed once. CDR3 amino acids: CASSIAGRVLQPQHF. For the CDR3, the DNA is TGTGCCAGTAGTATAGCCGGCAGGGTTCTACAGCCCCAGCATTTT. The rearrangement links TRBV19 to TRBJ1-5; possibly TRBD1 for D (5 bases). V lost 1 base and J 7 bases, leaving 14 bases between the germline ends. The CDR3 consists of 15 residues. Germline lookup yields CDR1 LNHDA and CDR2 SQIVND (reference sequence).

The chain is built from TRBV7-2 and TRBJ2-5, with a possible D match to TRBD1 (6 bases). The J call may be incorrect, as the DNA end agrees better with TRBJ2-7. This CDR3 contains 14 residues. The germline CDR1 and CDR2 sequences are SGHTA and FQGNSA. The DNA for the CDR3 is TGTGCCAGCAGCTTAGCGGGGGCCACCTACGAGCAGTACTTC. Protein product: CASSLAGATYEQYF.

The J gene is TRBJ1-2, the V gene TRBV27; the D gene is possibly TRBD1 (5 bases). The CDR3 is made up of 14 amino acids. V was clipped by 3 bases and J by 4 bases, with 12 bases between them. Germline V gene sequence: CDR1 MNHEY, CDR2 SMNVEV (reference sequence). The CDR3 spells CASSFRGGLYGYTF. Here the CDR3 DNA reads TGTGCCAGCAGTTTCCGCGGGGGACTCTATGGCTACACCTTC.

V usage is TRBV5-1 and J usage is TRBJ2-5, with 10 bases matching TRBD2. Germline-derived CDR1 and CDR2 are SGHRS and YFSETQ. This CDR3 has 17 residues. After removal of 4 bases from V and 5 bases from J, the junction contained 14 bases not matched to a gene. CDR3: CASSAIGLAVQWETQYF. CDR3 DNA sequence: TGCGCCAGCAGCGCTATAGGACTAGCGGTCCAATGGGAGACCCAGTACTTC.

J is TRBJ1-1 and V is TRBV11-2; 9 bases match TRBD1. After removal of 4 bases from V and 12 bases from J, the junction contained 12 bases not matched to a gene. CDR3 size: 14 residues. Germline CDR1 is SGHAT and CDR2 is FQNNGV. The CDR3 DNA is TGTGCCAGCAGCTCTCAACAGGGGGCTCTTGGGACTTTCTTT. Translating gives CASSSQQGALGTFF.

The rearrangement uses TRBV7-2 and TRBJ2-5, with 7 nucleotides matching TRBD1. The CDR3 loop spans 14 amino acids. Germline values: CDR1 SGHTA, CDR2 FQGNSA. The V gene end was trimmed by 5 bases and the J gene end by 1 base; junction bases not matched to a gene: 4. CDR3 protein: CASSPTGVQETQYF. In DNA, the CDR3 is TGTGCCAGCAGCCCAACAGGGGTCCAAGAGACCCAGTACTTC.

The chain couples TRBV7-2 to TRBJ2-3, with D maybe TRBD2 (7 bases). The germline V gene has CDR1 SGHTA and CDR2 FQGNSA. The V gene lost 2 bases and the J gene lost 2 bases, with 11 bases spanning the gap. The length of the CDR3 is 15 residues. CDR3 DNA sequence: TGTGCCAGCAGCTTAAGAGGGGGGGACACAGATACGCAGTATTTT. It encodes CASSLRGGDTDTQYF.

The genes are TRBV27 and TRBJ2-5; maybe TRBD2 (6 bases). TRBJ2-7 explains the end of the DNA better; the J call may be wrong. CDR1 and CDR2 from the germline V gene are MNHEY and SMNVEV (reference sequence). CDR3 size: 14 residues. The CDR3 loop is CASSSGTAAYEQYF. CDR3 DNA sequence: TGTGCCAGCAGTTCGGGGACTGCGGCCTACGAGCAGTACTTC.

The V call is TRBV9, the J call TRBJ2-5, with 7 bases identical to TRBD2. Germline loops: CDR1 SGDLS, CDR2 YYNGEE. The junction had 8 bases not matched to a gene; V was cut back by 1 base and J by 5 bases. The CDR3 has 15 amino acids. CDR3 residues: CASSVQGGGWETQYF. CDR3 in DNA: TGTGCCAGCAGCGTACAGGGCGGGGGTTGGGAGACCCAGTACTTC. The variable domain in full, completed from reference TRBV9 and TRBJ2-5, reads DSGVTQTPKHLITATGQRVTLRCSPRSGDLSVYWYQQSLDQGLQFLIQYYNGEERAKGNILERFSAQQFPDLHSELNLSSLELGDSALYFCASSVQGGGWETQYFGPGTRLLVL.

In nucleotides, the CDR3 is TGTGCCAGCAGTTCCGGGACTAGCGGCACAGATACGCAGTATTTT. Translation gives CASSSGTSGTDTQYF. The chain couples TRBV27 to TRBJ2-3, with TRBD2 matching over 10 bases. Trimming removed 4 bases from V and 1 base from J; junction bases left unmatched: 2. Germline assignment: CDR1 MNHEY and CDR2 SMNVEV (reference sequence). This CDR3 contains 15 residues.

The genes are TRBV6-7 and TRBJ1-5; TRBD1 matches at 7 bases. TRBV6-7 is annotated as an ORF whose role is uncertain. The CDR3 runs to 14 residues. Trimming at V came to 5 bases and at J to 4 bases, leaving 5 bases not matched to a gene. The CDR3 bases are TGTGCCAGCAGTAACGGGACAGAAAATCAGCCCCAGCATTTT. It yields the protein CASSNGTENQPQHF.

The chain links TRBV4-3 to TRBJ2-7, with a weak D call TRBD1 (5 bases). The germline CDR1 and CDR2 sequences are LGHNA and YSLEER. CDR3 length: 14 amino acids. Trimming removed 3 bases from V and 2 bases from J, with 11 bases in between. CDR3: CASSQIIGAYEQYF. In DNA, the CDR3 is TGCGCCAGCAGCCAGATAATAGGGGCCTACGAGCAGTACTTC.

This chain links TRBV27 with TRBJ2-7; D possibly corresponds to TRBD2 (6 bases). CDR1 and CDR2 from the germline V gene are MNHEY and SMNVEV (reference sequence). With 5 bases removed from V and 2 bases from J, the gap between germline ends came to 13 bases. The CDR3 is 14 amino acids. CDR3 sequence reads: CASSTGLHTYEQYF. In nucleotides, the CDR3 is TGTGCCAGCAGTACGGGACTCCACACCTACGAGCAGTACTTC.

The chain is built from TRBV6-4 and TRBJ2-2; 7 bases match TRBD1. The V and J ends lost 6 bases and 7 bases, in that order; junction bases with no gene match: 2. This CDR3 has 12 amino acids. Per germline, CDR1 MRHNA and CDR2 SNTAGT. The CDR3 loop reads CASRGTVGELFF. The CDR3 DNA follows: TGTGCCAGCAGGGGGACAGTCGGGGAGCTGTTTTTT.

The chain couples TRBV11-3 to TRBJ1-5, with a weak D call TRBD1 (5 bases). Germline V lookup: CDR1 SGHNT, CDR2 YENEEA. The CDR3 covers 15 residues. The V end lost 5 bases, the J end lost 4 bases, and 15 bases lay between the germline ends. CDR3 DNA sequence: TGTGCCAGCAGCCCCCAGTTGGGGGGGAATCAGCCCCAGCATTTT. Encoded protein: CASSPQLGGNQPQHF.

This clone has only a few counts. V is TRBV5-3 and J is TRBJ1-1; TRBD1 is a possible D gene (6 bases). Being an ORF, TRBV5-3 has a function that is uncertain. V was clipped by 4 bases and J by 11 bases, with 18 bases between them. There are 13 residues in the CDR3. The CDR3 DNA sequence: TGTGCCAGAAGCCAGACAGGCCCCGGGCTGGCTTTCTTT. Its translation: CARSQTGPGLAFF.

The chain employs TRBV5-1 and TRBJ1-1; 7 bases match TRBD1. This CDR3 contains 14 residues. Germline V lookup: CDR1 SGHRS, CDR2 YFSETQ. J gave up 2 bases and V 5 bases, and 6 bases lay outside the gene matches. The CDR3 loop is CASRKGTDNTEAFF. The CDR3 nucleotides are TGCGCCAGCAGGAAAGGGACAGATAACACTGAAGCTTTCTTT.

The gene calls are TRBV6-5 and TRBJ1-2; 7 bases line up with TRBD1. V lost 5 bases and J lost 7; bases outside the gene matches: 10. The CDR3 consists of 14 residues. The germline CDR1 and CDR2 sequences are MNHEY and SVGAGI. The CDR3 DNA is TGTGCCAGCAGTACTCGACAGGGTTCTTTTGGCTACACCTTC. Its translation is CASSTRQGSFGYTF.

The V and J genes are TRBV5-4 and TRBJ2-2; tentative D call: TRBD2 (5 bases). The CDR3 loop spans 13 amino acids. Germline assignment: CDR1 SGHNT and CDR2 YYREEE (reference sequence). V gave up 4 bases and J gave up 6 bases, with 10 bases separating them. CDR3 coding DNA: TGTGCCAGCAGCCTACTAGAACCCGGGGAGCTGTTTTTT. It translates to CASSLLEPGELFF.

The chain recombines TRBV2 with TRBJ2-7; D is ambiguous. The CDR3 has 14 amino acids. Germline loops: CDR1 SNHLY, CDR2 FYNNEI. Trimming took off 3 bases at V and 6 bases at J, with 15 bases between the two ends. CDR3 in amino acids: CASSELALTFEQYF. The CDR3 bases are TGTGCCAGCAGTGAGTTAGCCCTTACGTTCGAGCAGTACTTC.

V is TRBV19 and J is TRBJ2-1; weak D call: TRBD2 (6 bases). Germline V gene lookup returns CDR1 LNHDA and CDR2 SQIVND (reference sequence). The CDR3 runs 15 residues. V lost 5 bases to trimming and J lost 6 bases, with 17 bases between them. The CDR3 DNA follows: TGTGCCAGTAGTGCCCGGGGCGGGAACGGCAATGAGCAGTTCTTC. Amino acids: CASSARGGNGNEQFF.

This clone was observed a single time. The chain carries TRBV7-9 and TRBJ1-4; maybe TRBD1 (6 bases). The V gene lost 2 bases and the J gene lost 4 bases, with 14 bases spanning the gap. This CDR3 contains 16 residues. The germline CDR1 and CDR2 sequences are SEHNR and FQNEAQ (reference sequence). The chain's CDR3 is CASSLPRRGINEKLFF. For the CDR3, the DNA is TGTGCCAGCAGCTTACCCCGAAGGGGGATTAATGAAAAACTGTTTTTT.

CDR3 sequence: CASSQSGGEGPEAFF. The CDR3 nucleotides are TGTGCCAGCAGCCAATCGGGGGGTGAGGGTCCTGAAGCTTTCTTT. The chain uses TRBV7-3 and TRBJ1-1, with a weak D call TRBD1 (5 bases). CDR3 length equals 15 residues. Germline V gene lookup returns CDR1 SGHTA and CDR2 FQGTGA. Trimming pared 5 bases from V and 6 bases from J, leaving 19 bases between.